The next 14 T cell receptor gamma chains were all read from a single sample in a study of fetal and pediatric gammadelta thymocytes. TCRdb reran clone calling via CATT on the reads. The sample records a few hundred gamma-chain clones, 3% to 3.5% being singletons. The material sequenced was non-Vgamma9Vdelta2 gamma-delta T cells from the thymus. Subset described: CD3+gammadeltaTCR+ thymocytes not co-expressing Vgamma9 and Vdelta2. Source of these receptors: a child who underwent cardiac surgery and was recorded as healthy.

With respect to this clone: A far larger clone differs by one base, so this is likely a read error. This specimen includes other DNA sequences encoding the same CDR3. The V and J genes are TRGV5 and TRGJ1 or TRGJ2. The J gene was not available in TCRdb and was assigned here by matching the DNA to germline segments. This CDR3 spans 14 amino acids. Germline V lookup: CDR1 VINAFY, CDR2 YDVSNSKD. The DNA for the CDR3 is TGTGCCACCTGGGACAGGCCTCAGCATTACAAGAAACTCTTT. Residues: CATWDRPQHYKKLF.

On this clone itself: This likely reflects a read error, since a far larger clone is one base away. The rearrangement links TRGV9 to TRGJ1 or TRGJ2. Here the J gene was assigned by germline matching of the DNA, as TCRdb has none. CDR3 length: 13 amino acids. CDR1 and CDR2 from the germline V gene are GITISATS and ISYDGTV (reference sequence). V was clipped by 1 base and J by 3 bases; unmatched bases: 3. The CDR3: CALWEVLYYKKLF. CDR3 sequence (DNA): TGTGCCTTGTGGGAGGTACTTTATTATAAGAAACTCTTT.

This clone is termed medium-sized. TCRdb shows a much larger clone's protein in place of this DNA's translation, and the two differ at residue 6, likely through a read error; the protein shown is translated from the DNA. The rearrangement links TRGV9 to TRGJP1. As TCRdb names no J gene, one was assigned here on the basis of a DNA match to germline. V lost 4 bases to trimming and J lost 0 bases; unmatched junction nucleotides: 5. CDR3 size: 15 residues. Germline values: CDR1 GITISATS, CDR2 ISYDGTV (reference sequence). The CDR3 region is CALWDINTTGWFKIF. CDR3 DNA: TGTGCCTTGTGGGACATAAATACCACTGGTTGGTTCAAGATATTT.

With respect to this clone: The protein recorded in TCRdb matches a much larger clone and deviates from this DNA's translation at residue 3, suggesting a read error; the protein here is obtained by translating the DNA. The rearrangement links TRGV4 to TRGJ1 or TRGJ2. The length of the CDR3 is 15 residues. The germline V gene has CDR1 EGSTGY and CDR2 YDSYTSSV. CDR3 residues: CANWDSPCYSYKKLF. In nucleotides, the CDR3 is TGTGCCAACTGGGATTCCCCTTGTTATAGTTATAAGAAACTCTTT.

No V gene was called, though TRGJ1 or TRGJ2 was called as the J gene. The CDR3 sequence is 11 residues long. The CDR3 coding sequence is TGTGCCACCTGGGACGGGCTAGAGAAACTCTTT. Protein sequence: CATWDGLEKLF.

To note about this clone: The TCRdb record carries a much larger clone's protein, which differs from this DNA's translation at residue 3; a read error is the likely cause, and the protein listed here is the DNA translation. The chain has TRGV4 and TRGJ1 or TRGJ2. This CDR3 spans 10 amino acids. Looked up from germline, CDR1 is EGSTGY and CDR2 is YDSYTSSV. In nucleotides, the CDR3 is TGTGCCGCCTGGTTGTATAAGAAACTCTTT. Its protein is CAAWLYKKLF.

This clone turned up a few times. The TCRdb protein comes from a much larger clone and disagrees with this DNA's translation at residue 7, likely due to a read error; the protein given here is derived from the DNA. The V and J genes are TRGV3 and TRGJ1 or TRGJ2. This CDR3 contains 13 residues. Germline V CDR1 and CDR2: VTNTFY, YDVSTARD (reference sequence). Losses at the gene ends were 0 bases for V and 11 bases for J; bases not matched to a gene: 10. Here the CDR3 DNA reads TGTGCCACCTGGGACAGGATCCTAAAGGAGAAACTCTTT. It yields the protein CATWDRILKEKLF.

V is TRGV9 and J is TRGJP. No J segment appears in TCRdb, so it was assigned here by matching the sequence to germline. The junction had 0 bases not matched to a gene; V was cut back by 0 bases and J by 4 bases. The CDR3 length is 16 residues. CDR1 and CDR2 from the germline V gene are GITISATS and ISYDGTV (reference sequence). The CDR3 region is CALWEVQELGKKIKVF. CDR3 bases: TGTGCCTTGTGGGAGGTGCAAGAGTTGGGCAAAAAAATCAAGGTATTT.

This clone was seen a handful of times. TCRdb has a much larger clone's protein, which differs at residues 3 and 11 from the translation of this DNA, likely because of a read error; what is shown is the protein translated from the DNA. The chain is built from TRGV4 and TRGJ1 or TRGJ2. The CDR3 is made up of 14 amino acids. Per the germline V gene, CDR1 is EGSTGY and CDR2 is YDSYTSSV. CDR3 coding DNA: TGTGCCGCCTGGGATCATCCTGATTATTATAGGAAACTCTTT. Translating gives CAAWDHPDYYRKLF.

As regards this clone: TCRdb's entry gives the protein of a much larger clone, which mismatches this DNA's translation at residue 14, likely from a read error; the protein reported here is translated from the DNA. This rearrangement joins TRGV5 to TRGJP. The germline V gene has CDR1 VINAFY and CDR2 YDVSNSKD. The CDR3 consists of 17 residues. This chain's CDR3 is CATWDQAQELGKKSKVF. The CDR3 region has the DNA TGTGCCACCTGGGACCAGGCACAGGAGTTGGGCAAAAAAAGCAAGGTATTT.

In this sample, this clone is hyperexpanded. V is TRGV4 and J is TRGJP2. The V and J ends lost 2 bases and 0 bases, in that order; junction bases with no gene match: 3. The germline CDR1 and CDR2 sequences are EGSTGY and YDSYTSSV. This CDR3 comprises 15 residues. CDR3 nucleotide sequence: TGTGCCACCTGGGATGCCGATAGTAGTGATTGGATCAAGACGTTT. It encodes CATWDADSSDWIKTF.

This clone was seen a handful of times. The TCRdb record carries a much larger clone's protein, which differs from this DNA's translation at residue 10; a read error is the likely cause, and the protein listed here is the DNA translation. This rearrangement joins TRGV5 to TRGJ1 or TRGJ2. The CDR3 sequence is 14 residues long. Germline V gene sequence: CDR1 VINAFY, CDR2 YDVSNSKD. The trim removed 0 bases at V and 8 bases at J, leaving 10 bases unmatched. CDR3 in DNA: TGTGCCACCTGGGACAGGCCTCAGCATCATAAGAAACTCTTT. Residues: CATWDRPQHHKKLF.

A word on this clone: This is likely an artifact of a read error, given a far larger clone one base away. Other DNA sequences from this sample encode an identical CDR3 as well. V is TRGV4 and J is TRGJ1 or TRGJ2. CDR3 length: 13 amino acids. Germline trimming cut 0 bases from V and 7 bases from J; bases unmatched to any gene: 6. Germline V gene sequence: CDR1 EGSTGY, CDR2 YDSYTSSV. The CDR3 DNA is TGTGCCACCTGGGATGGGCCTCACTATAAGAAACTCTTT. Protein product: CATWDGPHYKKLF.

This clone was seen a handful of times. The protein given by TCRdb reflects a much larger clone and differs at residue 7 from this DNA's translation, likely from a read error; the protein shown is the DNA's translation. J is TRGJ1 or TRGJ2 and V is TRGV4. With V trimmed by 1 base and J by 4 bases, 7 bases remained unmatched. The CDR3 covers 14 residues. Germline loops: CDR1 EGSTGY, CDR2 YDSYTSSV. CDR3: CATWDGSIYYKKLF. Here the CDR3 DNA reads TGTGCCACCTGGGATGGCTCCATATATTATAAGAAACTCTTT.